These T cell receptor beta chains were read from a single sample in a study of blood T cell repertoires in COVID-19. TCRdb's copy holds only in-frame clones and misses some; the assay was immunoSEQ multiplex PCR. The table has 250,000 to 350,000 clones, 90% seen once. The sample taken for sequencing was PBMCs or T cells enriched from blood (not recorded which). The receptors stem from a woman between 18 and 29 years old with acute COVID-19. Each CDR3 is given with its conserved first and last residue. Fields, in order: D gene, J gene, V gene, clone size, CDR3 protein, CDR3 DNA. A D gene is named only where the DNA matches it firmly. Only some rows state a clone size, as once, few, many or a class for expanded clones.

D: TRBD1
J: TRBJ1-3
V: TRBV9
size: .
CDR3: CASSQGGSHSGNTIYF
DNA: TGTGCCAGCAGCCAGGGGGGCAGTCACTCTGGAAACACCATATATTTT

D: TRBD2
J: TRBJ2-7
V: TRBV9
size: .
CDR3: CASSVGGQAGREQYF
DNA: TGTGCCAGCAGCGTAGGAGGGCAAGCGGGACGCGAGCAGTACTTC

D: .
J: TRBJ1-5
V: TRBV7-9
size: .
CDR3: CASSLAQGVQHF
DNA: TGTGCCAGCAGCTTAGCGCAAGGGGTCCAGCATTTT

D: TRBD1
J: TRBJ1-4
V: TRBV5-1
size: .
CDR3: CASSLINRGANEKLFF
DNA: TGCGCCAGCAGTCTCATCAACAGGGGAGCTAATGAAAAACTGTTTTTT

D: .
J: TRBJ1-1
V: TRBV27
size: once
CDR3: CASSFNAVGTEAFF
DNA: TGTGCCAGCAGTTTTAACGCGGTGGGCACTGAAGCTTTCTTT

D: TRBD1
J: TRBJ2-3
V: TRBV4-1
size: .
CDR3: CASSRGTGTDTQYF
DNA: TGCGCCAGCAGCCGGGGGACAGGGACAGATACGCAGTATTTT

D: .
J: TRBJ2-3
V: TRBV4-1
size: .
CDR3: CASSQSVERTDTQYF
DNA: TGCGCCAGCAGCCAAAGCGTGGAACGCACAGATACGCAGTATTTT

D: .
J: TRBJ1-4
V: TRBV27
size: .
CDR3: CASSFAGDGEKLFF
DNA: TGTGCCAGCAGTTTTGCAGGCGATGGTGAAAAACTGTTTTTT

D: .
J: TRBJ1-1
V: TRBV7-2
size: .
CDR3: CASSPQGGTEAFF
DNA: TGTGCCAGCAGCCCTCAGGGAGGCACTGAAGCTTTCTTT

D: TRBD2
J: TRBJ2-5
V: TRBV27
size: .
CDR3: CASSSYLAGEETQYF
DNA: TGTGCCAGCAGTTCCTACTTAGCGGGAGAAGAGACCCAGTACTTC

D: .
J: TRBJ2-3
V: TRBV10-1
size: .
CDR3: CASSTEVDTQYF
DNA: TGCGCCAGCAGTACGGAGGTGGATACGCAGTATTTT

D: TRBD1
J: TRBJ1-2
V: TRBV18
size: .
CDR3: CASSPGTGGGYTF
DNA: TGTGCCAGCTCTCCCGGGACAGGGGGCGGCTACACCTTC

D: TRBD1
J: TRBJ1-2
V: TRBV29-1
size: .
CDR3: CSDGGTDYGYTF
DNA: TGCAGCGACGGAGGGACAGACTATGGCTACACCTTC

D: TRBD1
J: TRBJ2-2
V: TRBV27
size: .
CDR3: CASSLSGWTGWNTGELFF
DNA: TGTGCCAGCAGTTTATCGGGGTGGACAGGGTGGAACACCGGGGAGCTGTTTTTT

D: TRBD1
J: TRBJ2-7
V: TRBV6-5
size: .
CDR3: CASSYGTGEQYF
DNA: TGTGCCAGCAGTTACGGGACAGGAGAGCAGTACTTC

D: .
J: TRBJ1-1
V: TRBV5-1
size: .
CDR3: CASSLAHGADTEAFF
DNA: TGCGCCAGCAGCTTGGCTCATGGGGCGGACACTGAAGCTTTCTTT

D: .
J: TRBJ2-7
V: TRBV9
size: .
CDR3: CASSPTRQFSFYEQYF
DNA: TGTGCCAGCAGCCCCACTCGACAGTTCTCCTTCTACGAGCAGTACTTC

D: .
J: TRBJ1-2
V: TRBV19
size: .
CDR3: CASSMTKNYGYTF
DNA: TGTGCCAGTAGTATGACAAAGAACTATGGCTACACCTTC

D: .
J: TRBJ1-2
V: TRBV24-1
size: .
CDR3: CATSDPQGSGYTF
DNA: TGTGCCACCAGTGACCCGCAGGGATCTGGCTACACCTTC

D: TRBD2
J: TRBJ2-2
V: TRBV6-2/TRBV6-3
size: .
CDR3: CASSRTSGTTGELFF
DNA: TGTGCCAGCAGCCGGACTAGCGGGACCACCGGGGAGCTGTTTTTT

D: TRBD1
J: TRBJ1-1
V: TRBV2
size: once
CDR3: CASSAVLDRGRVGAFF
DNA: TGTGCCAGCAGTGCGGTTCTGGACAGGGGGCGCGTAGGAGCTTTCTTT

D: .
J: TRBJ2-7
V: TRBV20-1
size: .
CDR3: CSAGAPLEQYF
DNA: TGCAGTGCGGGGGCGCCCCTCGAGCAGTACTTC

D: .
J: TRBJ2-1
V: TRBV27
size: .
CDR3: CASSPAESSYNEQFF
DNA: TGTGCCAGCAGTCCCGCCGAGAGCTCCTACAATGAGCAGTTCTTC

D: .
J: TRBJ1-5
V: TRBV5-8
size: .
CDR3: CASSLSSWDSFNQPQHF
DNA: TGTGCCAGCAGCTTATCGTCGTGGGACTCCTTCAATCAGCCCCAGCATTTT

D: TRBD1
J: TRBJ1-2
V: TRBV28
size: .
CDR3: CASSGGQGGNGYTF
DNA: TGTGCCAGCAGTGGGGGACAGGGAGGAAACGGCTACACCTTC

D: .
J: TRBJ2-1
V: TRBV14
size: .
CDR3: CASSYQGFPYNEQFF
DNA: TGTGCCAGCAGCTACCAGGGGTTTCCCTACAATGAGCAGTTCTTC

D: .
J: TRBJ1-5
V: TRBV28
size: .
CDR3: CASRLNRNQPQHF
DNA: TGTGCCAGCAGACTCAACAGAAATCAGCCCCAGCATTTT

D: TRBD1
J: TRBJ1-5
V: TRBV19
size: .
CDR3: CASSIGQGEYQPQHF
DNA: TGTGCCAGTAGTATCGGACAGGGGGAGTATCAGCCCCAGCATTTT

D: TRBD2
J: TRBJ2-1
V: TRBV2
size: .
CDR3: CASSAPSGSYNEQFF
DNA: TGTGCCAGCAGTGCCCCTAGCGGGAGCTACAATGAGCAGTTCTTC